These T cell receptor beta chains were read from a single sample in a study of human T cells and chemical hapten exposure. TCRdb processed the RACE reads anew with MiXCR; each CDR3 protein has one entry. The data hold about 160,000 distinct CDR3 sequences, with about 27% observed a single time. Source: whole blood, taken in connection with sensitization to the hapten diphenylcyclopropenone (DPC). The source of these receptors is a woman younger than 35 with alopecia areata. Some clones in this sample may be carry-over from other donors' samples. Each CDR3 is given with its conserved first and last residue. Fields, in order: V gene, D gene, J gene, clone size, CDR3 protein, CDR3 DNA. A D gene is named only where the DNA matches it firmly. Clone size appears in some rows only: once, few, many, or a class for an expanded clone.

TRBV5-4	.	TRBJ2-7	few	CASSLASSQGSYEQYF	TGTGCCAGCAGCTTGGCCTCGAGCCAGGGATCCTACGAGCAGTACTTC
TRBV6-6	TRBD1	TRBJ2-4	.	CASRDRAVAKNIQYF	TGTGCCAGCAGGGACAGGGCTGTAGCCAAAAACATTCAGTACTTC
TRBV9	.	TRBJ2-1	.	CASSGSSYNEQFF	TGTGCCAGCAGCGGGAGCTCCTACAATGAGCAGTTCTTC
TRBV5-1	TRBD1	TRBJ2-7	few	CASSGDRGPSYEQYF	TGCGCCAGCAGCGGGGACAGGGGGCCGAGCTACGAGCAGTACTTC
TRBV2	.	TRBJ2-7	.	CASDSGSREQYF	TGTGCCAGCGACTCTGGGTCGCGAGAGCAGTACTTC
TRBV2	.	TRBJ1-3	few	CTSSRVSGNTIYF	TGTACCAGTTCCAGGGTCTCAGGAAACACCATATATTTT
TRBV27	.	TRBJ1-1	few	CASSLNRMNTEAFF	TGTGCCAGCAGTTTAAACAGAATGAACACTGAAGCTTTCTTT
TRBV29-1	TRBD1	TRBJ1-5	few	CSVGGQNQPQHF	TGCAGCGTTGGGGGACAGAATCAGCCCCAGCATTTT
TRBV6-2/TRBV6-3	TRBD1	TRBJ2-2	few	CASSPGQGIIGELFF	TGTGCCAGCAGTCCCGGACAGGGTATTATCGGGGAGCTGTTTTTT
TRBV6-6	.	TRBJ2-1	many	CATSGTTNTEQFF	TGTGCCACGTCCGGGACGACGAACACTGAGCAGTTCTTC
TRBV12-3/TRBV12-4	.	TRBJ1-4	.	CASSSNRQNTEKLFF	TGTGCCAGCAGTTCTAATAGACAGAATACTGAAAAACTGTTTTTT
TRBV7-9	TRBD1	TRBJ1-1	few	CATPGQGNYAFF	TGTGCCACCCCGGGACAGGGTAATTATGCTTTCTTT
TRBV6-1	TRBD2	TRBJ2-3	few	CASSEVWAGGPTDTQYF	TGTGCCAGCAGTGAAGTGTGGGCGGGGGGGCCGACAGATACGCAGTATTTT
TRBV9	.	TRBJ2-7	.	CASSVEAASTYEQYF	TGTGCCAGCAGCGTAGAGGCGGCCTCGACCTACGAGCAGTACTTC
TRBV7-9	.	TRBJ2-3	few	CASSLRLTDTQYF	TGTGCCAGCAGCTTACGACTTACAGATACGCAGTATTTT
TRBV7-9	.	TRBJ1-5	few	CASSLEDQPQHF	TGTGCCAGCAGCTTAGAGGATCAGCCCCAGCATTTT
TRBV5-1	.	TRBJ2-1	.	CATYDESSYNEQFF	TGCGCCACCTACGACGAGAGCTCCTACAATGAGCAGTTCTTC
TRBV27	TRBD2	TRBJ2-1	.	CASSSLAYTYNEQFF	TGTGCCAGCAGTTCACTAGCGTACACCTACAATGAGCAGTTCTTC
TRBV2	TRBD2	TRBJ2-2	few	CASRGTSGRSGELFF	TGTGCCAGCAGAGGGACTAGCGGGAGGTCCGGGGAGCTGTTTTTT
TRBV7-6	.	TRBJ1-4	.	CASSSEATNEKLFF	TGTGCCAGCAGCTCCGAAGCAACTAATGAAAAACTGTTTTTT
TRBV20-1	.	TRBJ1-1	.	CSARDTLRHTEAFF	TGCAGTGCTAGAGATACCCTGAGGCACACTGAAGCTTTCTTT
TRBV29-1	.	TRBJ2-4	.	CSVRQAALSNIQYF	TGCAGCGTTCGACAGGCAGCCCTTTCGAACATTCAGTACTTC
TRBV6-5	TRBD2	TRBJ2-2	.	CASSPRSLAGGPSGELFF	TGTGCCAGCAGTCCCCGTAGTCTAGCGGGGGGGCCGTCCGGGGAGCTGTTTTTT
TRBV12-3/TRBV12-4	.	TRBJ1-1	few	CASTLQGSGIMNTEAFF	TGTGCCAGCACCCTACAGGGTTCCGGCATAATGAACACTGAAGCTTTCTTT
TRBV6-2/TRBV6-3	.	TRBJ2-1	.	CASSYSMWQGKGDEQFF	TGTGCCAGCAGTTACTCGATGTGGCAGGGGAAGGGCGATGAGCAGTTCTTC
TRBV5-1	.	TRBJ2-5	.	CVSVPMGSHPNLQETQYF	TGCGTCAGCGTCCCTATGGGGAGCCACCCAAACCTCCAAGAGACCCAGTACTTC
TRBV7-3	.	TRBJ2-1	few	CASSLTYNNEQFF	TGTGCCAGCAGCTTAACCTACAACAATGAGCAGTTCTTC
TRBV11-2	.	TRBJ1-1	few	CASSLSGHNTEAFF	TGTGCCAGCAGCTTATCGGGACACAACACTGAAGCTTTCTTT
TRBV7-3	.	TRBJ2-2	.	CASSLQGFSGELFF	TGTGCCAGCAGCTTACAGGGGTTCTCCGGGGAGCTGTTTTTT
TRBV20-1	.	TRBJ2-1	.	CSARGKRIDEQFF	TGCAGTGCTAGAGGAAAGCGTATCGATGAGCAGTTCTTC
TRBV7-9	.	TRBJ2-4	few	CASSQRNKNIQYF	TGTGCCAGCAGCCAACGAAACAAAAACATTCAGTACTTC